This T cell receptor beta chain was sequenced during a study of sequential checkpoint blockade in melanoma. The CDR3 has 14 amino acids. Trimming took off 11 bases at V and 4 bases at J, with 20 bases between the two ends. Germline CDR1 MNHGY, CDR2 SAAAGT. Specified treatment: randomized to nivolumab then ipilimumab (arm A) or the reverse (arm B). The data were produced by immunoSEQ multiplex PCR, yet TCRdb's version contains in-frame clones alone and is incomplete. The repertoire holds about 4,900 clones, with over 30% as singletons. The source of this sequence is a human donor with melanoma. The chain has TRBV6-8 and TRBJ1-1, with a possible D match to TRBD1 (5 bases). The source was tumor tissue (inferred from file names), collected from a patient given nivolumab and ipilimumab in sequence. The CDR3 is CASRSTATGTEAFF. The CDR3 region has the DNA TGTGCCTCCCGATCGACAGCGACGGGCACTGAAGCTTTCTTT.